Reported below is one TCR beta chain. CD45RO-negative, CCR7-selected cells formed the naive CD8 fraction, which excluded terminally differentiated effector memory CD45RA+ cells. The sample comes from a study of shared clonotypes between healthy human individuals. Per germline, CDR1 MNHEY and CDR2 SMNVEV (reference sequence). The length of the CDR3 is 16 residues. V dropped 6 bases and J dropped 3 bases, with 20 bases sitting between them. Sequencing was performed with immunoSEQ multiplex PCR; in TCRdb, only in-frame clones are kept and a portion is missing. Of 2 million to 2.5 million clones in the sample, over 85% are singletons; the top ten hold about 1.1%.

The sequence derives from a man in his late teens or twenties in good health. The chain recombines TRBV27 with TRBJ2-5, with D perhaps TRBD1 or TRBD2 (6 bases each). Sequencing input: naive CD8+ T cells sorted from blood. The CDR3 protein is CASSVLGVGGEETQYF. The DNA of the CDR3 is TGTGCCAGCAGCGTGCTAGGAGTGGGGGGCGAAGAGACCCAGTACTTC.